A single sample is the source of the 32 T cell receptor beta chains below, sequenced in a study of T cell responses to AZD1222 COVID-19 vaccine. Sequencing used immunoSEQ multiplex PCR; TCRdb keeps in-frame clones, though not all of them. This sample yields about 78,000 clones, of which roughly 87% are seen a single time; 4% to 5.5% belongs to the top ten. The sample consisted of peripheral blood, taken on day 0 of MenACWY control vaccination. The receptor set was obtained from an adult in good health.

This chain uses TRBV29-1 with TRBJ2-3; no clear D. V shed 7 bases and J shed 0 bases, with 8 bases lying between them. This CDR3 has 12 residues. Germline lookup yields CDR1 SQVTM and CDR2 ANQGSEA. CDR3 bases: TGCAGCGCAGACTTTAGCACAGATACGCAGTATTTT. It encodes CSADFSTDTQYF.

A remark on this clone: Sequence at one end of the junction differs from germline and may be a read error. This rearrangement joins TRBV12-3 or TRBV12-4 to TRBJ2-7; TRBD1 aligns across 7 bases. This CDR3 is built from 13 residues. DNA for the CDR3: TGTGCCAGCAGTTTAGCGCCTCGGGACAGTGGTTCCTTC. This codes for CASSLAPRDSGSF.

The V call is TRBV2, the J call TRBJ2-7, with TRBD1 matching over 11 bases. The CDR3 runs 15 residues. CDR1 SNHLY and CDR2 FYNNEI come from the germline V gene. After removal of 6 bases from V and 0 bases from J, the junction contained 4 bases not matched to a gene. The DNA for the CDR3 is TGTGCCAGCAGATGGACAGGGGGCCTCTCCTACGAGCAGTACTTC. Encoded protein: CASRWTGGLSYEQYF.

This chain connects TRBV5-1 to TRBJ1-1; a possible D gene is TRBD1 (6 bases). CDR1 and CDR2 from the germline V gene are SGHRS and YFSETQ. Trimming took 4 bases from V and 1 from J, leaving 11 bases between them. The CDR3 covers 14 residues. The CDR3 reads CASSRTAENTEAFF. The CDR3 region has the DNA TGCGCCAGCAGCCGGACAGCGGAGAACACTGAAGCTTTCTTT. Complete variable domain (other parts from reference TRBV5-1 and TRBJ1-1): KAGVTQTPRYLIKTRGQQVTLSCSPISGHRSVSWYQQTPGQGLQFLFEYFSETQRNKGNFPGRFSGRQFSNSRSEMNVSTLELGDSALYLCASSRTAENTEAFFGQGTRLTVV.

This clone was seen just once. This sequence joins TRBV4-1 and TRBJ2-5; TRBD2 aligns across 12 bases. The CDR3 is 17 residues long. The germline gives CDR1 MGHRA, CDR2 YSYEKL. J was trimmed by 2 bases and V by 0 bases; bases with no gene match: 4. This CDR3 reads CASSQETSGGLQETQYF. The CDR3 DNA is TGCGCCAGCAGCCAAGAAACTAGCGGGGGGCTACAAGAGACCCAGTACTTC.

In its sample, this clone was seen once. The chain is built from TRBV27 and TRBJ1-2; D might be TRBD1 (5 bases). The V and J ends lost 5 bases and 0 bases respectively, with 13 bases between them. The CDR3 covers 15 residues. The germline CDR1 and CDR2 sequences are MNHEY and SMNVEV (reference sequence). CDR3 DNA sequence: TGTGCCAGCAGTCCATGGCGGGGGGCTAACTATGGCTACACCTTC. This translates into CASSPWRGANYGYTF.

This clone has just one count. The rearrangement joins TRBV7-2 to TRBJ1-4; perhaps TRBD1 as D (5 bases). The CDR3 covers 15 residues. The germline V and J ends were trimmed by 5 bases and 0 bases, with 10 bases remaining between them. The germline V gene encodes CDR1 SGHTA and CDR2 FQGNSA. CDR3 in amino acids: CASSPGPSTNEKLFF. The DNA of the CDR3 is TGTGCCAGCAGCCCGGGACCGTCAACTAATGAAAAACTGTTTTTT.

V is TRBV7-2 and J is TRBJ1-5; D is possibly TRBD1 (6 bases). Per the germline V gene, CDR1 is SGHTA and CDR2 is FQGNSA. This CDR3 is built from 16 residues. V shed 1 base and J shed 1 base, with 11 bases lying between them. DNA for the CDR3: TGTGCCAGCAGCTTAGTGGGGGGCCCAAGCAATCAGCCCCAGCATTTT. Protein sequence: CASSLVGGPSNQPQHF.

This clone was found once. The J gene is TRBJ2-1, the V gene TRBV7-3; a weak D match, TRBD2 (7 bases). The germline V gene has CDR1 SGHTA and CDR2 FQGTGA. There are 15 residues in the CDR3. V gave up 5 bases and J gave up 6 bases, with 17 bases separating them. The CDR3, as DNA: TGTGCCAGCAGCCTCTCTTCTCGGGGGGCCAATGAGCAGTTCTTC. This codes for CASSLSSRGANEQFF.

The chain joins TRBV7-9 to TRBJ1-1; no clear D gene. Germline-derived CDR1 and CDR2 are SEHNR and FQNEAQ (reference sequence). Trimming took 6 bases from V and 5 from J, leaving 4 bases between them. The CDR3 covers 10 residues. CDR3 residues: CASRGTEAFF. The CDR3 DNA reads as TGTGCCAGCAGAGGGACTGAAGCTTTCTTT.

The rearrangement joins TRBV2 to TRBJ1-4, with D tentatively TRBD1 (5 bases). Germline values: CDR1 SNHLY, CDR2 FYNNEI. The CDR3 loop spans 15 amino acids. With 3 bases removed from V and 7 bases from J, the gap between germline ends came to 15 bases. CDR3 residues: CASSDMGGTFEKLFF. CDR3 nucleotide sequence: TGTGCCAGCAGTGATATGGGGGGAACTTTTGAAAAACTGTTTTTT.

By sample fraction, this clone is medium-sized. J is TRBJ1-2 and V is TRBV29-1; D remains ambiguous. The CDR3 has 12 amino acids. Trimming left V 0 bases short and J 10 bases short, with 12 bases between. Germline V gene sequence: CDR1 SQVTM, CDR2 ANQGSEA. This chain's CDR3 is CSVEDPGSYYTF. CDR3 nucleotide sequence: TGCAGCGTTGAAGATCCTGGGAGCTACTACACCTTC.

This chain links TRBV29-1 with TRBJ2-5; D is possibly TRBD1 (6 bases). Germline V gene sequence: CDR1 SQVTM, CDR2 ANQGSEA. The germline V and J ends were trimmed by 3 bases and 10 bases, with 12 bases remaining between them. This CDR3 region has 11 residues. CDR3 residues: CSVEEGGVQYF. CDR3 sequence (DNA): TGCAGCGTTGAGGAAGGGGGTGTCCAGTACTTC.

V and J are TRBV5-4 and TRBJ1-2; D gene uncertain. The CDR3 extends over 15 amino acids. V shed 3 bases and J shed 0 bases, with 12 bases lying between them. Germline V gene lookup returns CDR1 SGHNT and CDR2 YYREEE (reference sequence). CDR3 in amino acids: CASSSAQTANYGYTF. As DNA, the CDR3 is TGTGCCAGCAGCTCCGCACAGACCGCTAACTATGGCTACACCTTC.

This clone was observed a single time. V gene TRBV12-3 or TRBV12-4 combines with J gene TRBJ1-5; D call uncertain. This CDR3 comprises 13 residues. V was cut by 3 bases and J by 3 bases, with 6 bases left in between. CDR3 DNA: TGTGCCAGCAGTTTTCAGGCCAATCAGCCCCAGCATTTT. This gives the protein CASSFQANQPQHF.

The rearrangement uses TRBV10-3 and TRBJ2-5; D unresolved. The CDR3 extends over 15 amino acids. V was trimmed by 2 bases and J by 2 bases, leaving 12 bases between them. The germline CDR1 and CDR2 sequences are ENHRY and SYGVKD. In DNA, the CDR3 is TGTGCCATCAGTGAGGGTAGGGCAGGTCAAGAGACCCAGTACTTC. It specifies CAISEGRAGQETQYF.

The chain uses TRBV15 and TRBJ1-2; D is possibly TRBD1 (5 bases). Per the germline V gene, CDR1 is LNHNV and CDR2 is YYDKDF (reference sequence). Between the trimmed V and J ends, which lost 0 bases and 2 bases, there was a span of 10 bases. This CDR3 has 15 residues. As DNA, the CDR3 is TGTGCCACCAGCAGAGACGGGGGGGAAAACTATGGCTACACCTTC. Encoded protein: CATSRDGGENYGYTF.

V usage is TRBV19 and J usage is TRBJ1-2; TRBD1 might be the D (5 bases). CDR3 length: 14 amino acids. The germline gives CDR1 LNHDA, CDR2 SQIVND (reference sequence). V lost 5 bases and J 4 bases, leaving 14 bases between the germline ends. The CDR3, as DNA: TGTGCCAGTAGTCCCCAGGGATCGCTCTATGGCTACACCTTC. This encodes CASSPQGSLYGYTF.

The genes are TRBV19 and TRBJ1-6; 8 positions agree with TRBD1. CDR3 length: 15 residues. Germline V gives CDR1 LNHDA, CDR2 SQIVND (reference sequence). Losses at the gene ends were 3 bases for V and 9 bases for J; bases not matched to a gene: 7. CDR3 amino acids: CASSMADRGGSPLHF. CDR3 DNA: TGTGCCAGTAGTATGGCCGACAGGGGAGGTTCACCCCTCCACTTT.

V and J are TRBV28 and TRBJ2-7; TRBD1 aligns across 9 bases. The junction had 8 bases not matched to a gene; V was cut back by 6 bases and J by 2 bases. CDR1 and CDR2 from the germline V gene are MDHEN and SYDVKM. The CDR3 length is 15 residues. CDR3: CASSPGTGITYEQYF. CDR3 sequence (DNA): TGTGCCAGCAGCCCAGGGACAGGGATAACCTACGAGCAGTACTTC.

The chain employs TRBV9 and TRBJ2-2, with D uncertain. V lost 2 bases, J lost 6 bases, and 8 bases lay in between. Germline V gene sequence: CDR1 SGDLS, CDR2 YYNGEE. The CDR3 is 13 residues long. CDR3 in amino acids: CASSVTGPGELFF. CDR3 in DNA: TGTGCCAGCAGCGTCACCGGACCCGGGGAGCTGTTTTTT.

This chain uses TRBV4-3 with TRBJ1-6; no clear D. Germline V gene lookup returns CDR1 LGHNA and CDR2 YSLEER. V lost 1 base and J lost 7, with 5 bases in between. The CDR3 has 13 residues. CDR3 residues: CASSQAGNSPLHF. The CDR3 DNA reads as TGCGCCAGCAGCCAAGCGGGGAATTCACCCCTCCACTTT.

The V and J genes are TRBV19 and TRBJ1-5, with D tentatively TRBD1 (5 bases). Germline CDR1 and CDR2: LNHDA and SQIVND (reference sequence). The CDR3 has 15 residues. Trimming shortened V by 1 base and J by 3 bases, and 10 bases separated the two germline ends. The CDR3, as DNA: TGTGCCAGTAGTATAGTCAGGGCTCTCAATCAGCCCCAGCATTTT. Amino acid sequence: CASSIVRALNQPQHF.

Only one count was recorded for this clone. The chain recombines TRBV9 with TRBJ1-2; TRBD1 might be the D (5 bases). Germline CDR1 is SGDLS and CDR2 is YYNGEE. The CDR3 totals 14 residues. Trimming took 1 base from V and 4 from J, leaving 11 bases between them. The CDR3 here is CASSVYGGGYGYTF. The CDR3 DNA reads TGTGCCAGCAGCGTATATGGGGGTGGCTATGGCTACACCTTC.

The rearrangement uses TRBV5-1 and TRBJ1-1; 8 bases are a match to TRBD1. The CDR3 contains 13 residues. V lost 4 bases, J lost 5 bases, and 4 bases stayed unmatched. Per the germline V gene, CDR1 is SGHRS and CDR2 is YFSETQ. The CDR3 sequence: CASSQTGATEAFF. CDR3 in DNA: TGCGCCAGCAGCCAGACAGGGGCTACTGAAGCTTTCTTT.

The chain carries TRBV6-5 and TRBJ1-6, with D possibly TRBD1 on 5 matching bases. Trimming took off 0 bases at V and 10 bases at J, with 13 bases between the two ends. The CDR3 runs 15 residues. From germline, CDR1 is MNHEY and CDR2 SVGAGI. The CDR3 region is CASSYSRGSASPLHF. For the CDR3, the DNA is TGTGCCAGCAGTTACTCGAGGGGTTCGGCGTCACCCCTCCACTTT.

The rearrangement links TRBV4-3 to TRBJ1-5; D gene uncertain. Trimming removed 4 bases from V and 3 bases from J, with 13 bases in between. Germline CDR1 and CDR2: LGHNA and YSLEER. This CDR3 is built from 15 residues. This CDR3 is CASSPHYRSNQPQHF. The DNA of the CDR3 is TGCGCCAGCAGCCCGCATTACAGATCCAATCAGCCCCAGCATTTT.

The V and J genes are TRBV19 and TRBJ1-2, with D maybe TRBD1 (6 bases). The CDR3 is 13 residues long. The germline V gene has CDR1 LNHDA and CDR2 SQIVND (reference sequence). Trimming cost V 7 bases and J 6 bases, with 15 bases left between them. This CDR3 reads CASTRSGENGYTF. CDR3 nucleotide sequence: TGTGCCAGTACAAGGTCAGGGGAGAATGGCTACACCTTC.

The chain uses TRBV4-1 and TRBJ2-7, with TRBD2 as a possible D gene (6 bases). The CDR3 runs 15 residues. V was trimmed by 0 bases and J by 2 bases, leaving 11 bases between them. The germline V gene encodes CDR1 MGHRA and CDR2 YSYEKL. CDR3 coding DNA: TGCGCCAGCAGCCAAGACGGGGGAGAACCCTACGAGCAGTACTTC. It translates to CASSQDGGEPYEQYF.

This sequence joins TRBV19 and TRBJ2-5; 10 bases are a match to TRBD2. V dropped 6 bases and J dropped 5; count of bases not matched to a gene: 6. Germline V gives CDR1 LNHDA, CDR2 SQIVND (reference sequence). The length of the CDR3 is 14 residues. The CDR3, as DNA: TGTGCCAGTAGGAGCGGGGGGGCCGGGGAGACCCAGTACTTC. It encodes CASRSGGAGETQYF. Looking up the rest from reference TRBV19 and TRBJ2-5 gives the full variable domain: DGGITQSPKYLFRKEGQNVTLSCEQNLNHDAMYWYRQDPGQGLRLIYYSQIVNDFQKGDIAEGYSVSREKKESFPLTVTSAQKNPTAFYLCASRSGGAGETQYFGPGTRLLVL.

The V gene is TRBV6-2 or TRBV6-3, the J gene TRBJ2-7, with 12 bases identical to TRBD2. Germline-derived CDR1 and CDR2 are MNHEY and SVGEGT. Losses at the gene ends were 6 bases for V and 3 bases for J; bases not matched to a gene: 6. CDR3 length: 15 residues. The CDR3, as DNA: TGTGCCAGCAGCCAACTAGCGGGGGGACGCTACGAGCAGTACTTC. Protein: CASSQLAGGRYEQYF.

The chain couples TRBV6-1 to TRBJ1-5; 8 positions agree with TRBD1. This CDR3 region has 15 residues. The ends lost 1 base at V and 6 bases at J; junction bases unmatched: 5. Germline V CDR1 and CDR2: MNHNS, SASEGT. The CDR3 sequence: CASSEGAGGGQPQHF. The DNA for the CDR3 is TGTGCCAGCAGTGAAGGGGCAGGGGGCGGTCAGCCCCAGCATTTT.